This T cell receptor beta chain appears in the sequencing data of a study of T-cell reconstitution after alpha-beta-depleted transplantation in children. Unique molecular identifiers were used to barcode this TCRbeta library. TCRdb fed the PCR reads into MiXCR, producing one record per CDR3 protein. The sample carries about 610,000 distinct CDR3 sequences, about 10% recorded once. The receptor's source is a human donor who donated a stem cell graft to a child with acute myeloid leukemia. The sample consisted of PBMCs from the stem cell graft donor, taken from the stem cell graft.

The DNA for the CDR3 is TGCAGCGTCAGTGGCACTTCACTCTCTGGGGCCAACGTCCTGACTTTC. Translation: CSVSGTSLSGANVLTF. J is TRBJ2-6 and V is TRBV29-1; D gene ambiguous. Germline V gives CDR1 SQVTM, CDR2 ANQGSEA. This CDR3 is built from 16 residues. Deletions cut 6 bases from V and 0 bases from J, with 15 bases between. The entire variable domain, with the rest obtained from reference TRBV29-1 and TRBJ2-6, is as follows: SAVISQKPSRDICQRGTSLTIQCQVDSQVTMMFWYRQQPGQSLTLIATANQGSEATYESGFVIDKFPISRPNLTFSTLTVSNMSPEDSSIYLCSVSGTSLSGANVLTFGAGSRLTVL.